This T cell receptor (beta chain) appears in the sequencing data of a study of shared clonotypes between healthy human individuals (dated by TCRdb to 2020 to 2022). About the investigation overall: Two women and three men aged 18 to 49 years were included in the cohort. For each donor, CD4 naive and CD4 memory were each run on three plates, CD8 naive on two plates, and CD8 memory on one plate. The study deeply sequenced blood TCR repertoires of about 5 healthy adults to estimate repertoire size and the extent of clonotype sharing between individuals. To increase sequencing depth and limit assay-specific biases, TCR repertoire library preparation and sequencing were carried out by different laboratories using diverse techniques. Between about 0.9 and 8.9 billion PBMCs per donor were obtained by leukapheresis.

Donors were healthy HIV-negative adults with no recently reported acute infections or vaccinations. Every donor was a Caucasian adult residing in Nashville, Tennessee, USA. CD4+ T cells were enriched by magnetic negative selection; naive cells were then positively selected on CD45RA, and the negative fraction formed the memory subset. Blood was collected by leukapheresis, and PBMCs were isolated by Ficoll-Histopaque density gradient centrifugation and then cryopreserved in liquid nitrogen vapor phase. Purity and quantity of every magnetically sorted T cell population were checked by analytical flow cytometry. Genomic DNA was isolated from every sorted fraction and measured by UV absorbance on a Nanodrop 2000c. The CDR3, cysteine through phenylalanine, is 15 amino acids long. The read is trimmed to its CDR3 DNA, 45 bases read in frame from base 1. CDR1 and CDR2, per the germline V gene, are MDHEN and SYDVKM. The junction shows trimming of 3 bases on V and 4 bases on J, plus 13 bases between the germline ends.

Overall results and qualifications from the work: Estimated clonotype richness was generally larger for naive than for memory subsets. Based on pairwise subsampling, the degree of clonotype sharing among donors was expected to be affected by sequencing depth. Around 5% of naive CD4, around 3.6% of naive CD8, around 2.3% of memory CD4, and 0.35% to 0.4% of memory CD8 clonotypes were shared across several donors. Sampling was restricted to blood, and TCR repertoires in tissues likely differ from the TCR repertoires found in blood. The small number of donors limited the genetic and exposure-history diversity represented. Incomplete sequencing was indicated by rarefaction of sorted-subset datasets, despite the large sequencing depth. Clonotypes shared by all four sorted-subset donors showed higher generation probabilities than non-shared clonotypes.

Using the deep immunoSEQ assay, multiplex PCR amplified TCR CDR3 regions from genomic DNA. For each cell subset, the extracted genomic DNA was distributed evenly across all wells of several immunoSEQ 96-well plates, and each plate served as one replicate. For sorted subsets, roughly 200 ng genomic DNA, equal to some 30,000 T cell genomes, was loaded into each replicate PCR. Purified libraries were measured with a Qubit 3.0 fluorometer, size-checked on a Bioanalyzer 2100, and measured again with the KAPA Library Quantification kit. Each immunoSEQ 96-well plate was sequenced on its own single-read 150-cycle Illumina NextSeq 550 flow cell. The study's processing was this. Because the immunoSEQ output held only junctional sequences and lacked quality scores, the filtering could not match the filtering applied to full-length reads. Sequences were annotated with PyIR, a Python wrapper for IgBLAST v1.9, and V/J genes and CDR3 were assigned using IMGT germline references. Reads were filtered out if the reads had weak V/J assignments (E-value above 1e-6), no CDR3, stop codons, out-of-frame junctions, or ambiguous translated residues. V3J clonotypes were defined as sequences sharing an identical inferred V gene, J gene, and CDR3 amino acid sequence. Percentage overlap between repertoires was calculated by dividing the number of shared unique clonotypes by the size of the smaller repertoire. Richness of each repertoire was evaluated using RTK rarefaction, the Chao1 estimator, and Recon v2.1 estimates of unobserved clonotypes. For all TCRbeta clonotypes obtained by the gDNA method from a few donors, generation probabilities were computed with OLGA. This is the immuneACCESS table as TCRdb keeps it, with only in-frame sequences that have V and J called. A part of the clones is gone; compared with another copy, unresolved V genes explain less than half, and the rest is unexplained. V and J calls and clone size are given by that table; D and trimming were obtained from the DNA. Within this sample are 2,500,000 or so clones, with just under 95% of them counted one time only. The top ten constitute about 0.36% of the sample.

As for this clone: The antigen this receptor binds is unknown. Per-base qualities were not stored, and no clone one base away is much larger.

The rearranged segments are TRBV28 and TRBJ1-5; the D gene is possibly TRBD1, with 6 bases matching. The clonotype originates from a man between 18 and 35 years old in good health. Some clones in this sample may be carry-over from other donors' samples. Sequencing used naive CD4+ T cells from PBMCs. The label giving this sample's cell subset or site can be read as: CD45RA+ positively selected. The CDR3 reads as follows: CASSFSGGTNQPQHF. In nucleotide form, the sequence is TGTGCCAGCAGTTTTTCCGGGGGCACTAATCAGCCCCAGCATTTT.